This entry lists 20 T cell receptor beta chains sequenced from one sample in a study of blood T cell repertoires in COVID-19. The table came from immunoSEQ multiplex PCR; TCRdb's copy has only in-frame clones and leaves some out. This table has 150,000 to 200,000 clones, approximately 90% appearing once. The sequenced material came from peripheral blood. The origin of the receptors is a man aged 65 to 79 with active or convalescent COVID-19.

The genes are TRBV2 and TRBJ1-6, with a weak D call TRBD1 (5 bases). Germline V gives CDR1 SNHLY, CDR2 FYNNEI. V was trimmed by 5 bases and J by 6 bases, leaving 14 bases between them. The CDR3 runs to 15 residues. CDR3 DNA sequence: TGTGCCAGCAGTCAAAACAGGCGTACTAATTCACCCCTCCACTTT. Encoded protein: CASSQNRRTNSPLHF.

This clone was seen a handful of times. This sequence joins TRBV18 and TRBJ2-2; 7 bases line up with TRBD2. V lost 3 bases and J lost 1; bases outside the gene matches: 5. CDR3 length equals 16 residues. Germline values: CDR1 KGHSH, CDR2 LQKENI. The CDR3 DNA sequence: TGTGCCAGCTCACCCTTTGCGGGAGAGAACACCGGGGAGCTGTTTTTT. Translated: CASSPFAGENTGELFF.

This rearrangement joins TRBV5-1 to TRBJ1-1, with 8 bases fitting TRBD1. Germline V gives CDR1 SGHRS, CDR2 YFSETQ. V shed 0 bases and J 0 bases; nucleotides not matched to a gene: 4. CDR3 length: 16 residues. In DNA form, the CDR3 reads TGCGCCAGCAGCTTGGGGCAGGGGGCTGTGAACACTGAAGCTTTCTTT. Its translation is CASSLGQGAVNTEAFF.

The chain is built from TRBV5-4 and TRBJ2-5; 9 nucleotides match TRBD2. The ends lost 2 bases at V and 4 bases at J; junction bases unmatched: 6. The CDR3 covers 15 residues. Germline CDR1 SGHNT, CDR2 YYREEE (reference sequence). CDR3 sequence (DNA): TGTGCCAGCAGCTTTTATGGGCGGGAGGGAGAGACCCAGTACTTC. Protein sequence: CASSFYGREGETQYF.

The count of this clone is one. V and J are TRBV19 and TRBJ1-6, with a possible D match to TRBD1 (5 bases). This CDR3 contains 13 residues. With 9 bases removed from V and 7 bases from J, the gap between germline ends came to 13 bases. Germline V CDR1 and CDR2: LNHDA, SQIVND (reference sequence). DNA for the CDR3: TGTGCCAGCGGGCAGGGTGGGAATTCACCCCTCCACTTT. Encoded protein: CASGQGGNSPLHF.

The CDR3 spells CASSPPGGYNSPLHF. The CDR3 DNA reads as TGTGCCAGCTCGCCCCCGGGGGGCTATAATTCACCCCTCCACTTT. The chain is built from TRBV18 and TRBJ1-6; a weak D match, TRBD1 (5 bases). Between the trimmed V and J ends, which lost 6 bases and 3 bases, there was a span of 12 bases. Germline-derived CDR1 and CDR2 are KGHSH and LQKENI. CDR3 size: 15 residues.

V and J are TRBV11-2 and TRBJ2-1, with 8 positions matching TRBD2. The J segment lost 7 bases and the V segment lost 7 bases, leaving 18 bases of the junction unmatched. The length of the CDR3 is 17 residues. Germline V gene data show CDR1 as SGHAT and CDR2 as FQNNGV. CDR3 coding DNA: TGTGCCAGCACGTTCCCCCAACGGGGGGGGGCTTTAAATGAGCAGTTCTTC. Protein: CASTFPQRGGALNEQFF.

This chain links TRBV28 with TRBJ1-5, with D possibly matching TRBD1 (6 bases). The germline CDR1 and CDR2 sequences are MDHEN and SYDVKM. The CDR3 runs 15 residues. The V end lost 2 bases, the J end lost 7 bases, and 15 bases lay between the germline ends. The DNA for the CDR3 is TGTGCCAGCAGTTTAATAGGGGGGCGGGGGCAGCCCCAGCATTTT. It is translated as CASSLIGGRGQPQHF.

The genes are TRBV7-7 and TRBJ2-1; 9 bases align to TRBD2. J lost 3 bases, V lost 2 bases, and 2 bases had no gene match. Germline V CDR1 and CDR2: SSHAT, FNYEAQ (reference sequence). The CDR3 length is 15 residues. CDR3: CASSLLAGDYNEQFF. In nucleotides, the CDR3 is TGTGCCAGCAGCTTATTAGCGGGGGACTACAATGAGCAGTTCTTC.

The chain has TRBV4-3 and TRBJ1-5, with D maybe TRBD1 (5 bases). Looked up from germline, CDR1 is LGHNA and CDR2 is YSLEER. The germline V and J ends were trimmed by 0 bases and 1 base, with 7 bases remaining between them. This CDR3 has 15 residues. CDR3 nucleotides: TGCGCCAGCAGCCAAGAGTCAGGGAGCAATCAGCCCCAGCATTTT. It is translated as CASSQESGSNQPQHF.

This clone showed up just a few times. The J gene is TRBJ2-2, the V gene TRBV4-3, with D possibly TRBD2 on 6 matching bases. Deletions cut 9 bases from V and 4 bases from J, with 15 bases between. Per the germline V gene, CDR1 is LGHNA and CDR2 is YSLEER. The CDR3 has 14 residues. Here the CDR3 DNA reads TGCGCCAGGTGCGTGGGGGGTATCACCGGGGAGCTGTTTTTT. It specifies CARCVGGITGELFF.

The chain couples TRBV5-1 to TRBJ2-7, with D tentatively TRBD1 (6 bases). Deletions cut 7 bases from V and 1 base from J, with 15 bases between. Germline CDR1 SGHRS, CDR2 YFSETQ. This CDR3 spans 14 amino acids. CDR3 residues: CASSGRDTSYEQYF. The CDR3 DNA reads TGCGCCAGCTCCGGCCGGGACACATCCTACGAGCAGTACTTC.

On this clone: Within the sample, other DNA sequences also encode this same CDR3. DNA for the CDR3: TGTGCCAGCAGTTTTAGCTCTGGGGCCAACGTCCTGACTTTC. Translating gives CASSFSSGANVLTF. J is TRBJ2-6 and V is TRBV28; D is uncertain. Germline V gene sequence: CDR1 MDHEN, CDR2 SYDVKM. The V end was cut by 3 bases, the J end by 0 bases, with 3 bases between. The CDR3 is 14 residues long.

The V and J genes are TRBV30 and TRBJ1-1; tentatively, D is TRBD1 (5 bases). CDR1 and CDR2 from the germline V gene are GTSNPN and SVGIG (reference sequence). The ends were cut back, 4 bases at V and 6 bases at J, with 12 bases in the middle. This CDR3 is 12 amino acids long. The CDR3 DNA reads as TGTGCCTGGACCTCCCGGACATCTGAAGCTTTCTTT. It yields the protein CAWTSRTSEAFF.

The rearrangement uses TRBV19 and TRBJ2-3; 8 bases agree with TRBD2. V was clipped by 5 bases and J by 2 bases; unmatched bases: 6. The CDR3 covers 15 residues. Germline V gene lookup returns CDR1 LNHDA and CDR2 SQIVND (reference sequence). CDR3 sequence: CASSPLAGPTDTQYF. The CDR3 bases are TGTGCCAGTAGTCCCTTAGCGGGGCCCACAGATACGCAGTATTTT. Looking up the rest from reference TRBV19 and TRBJ2-3 gives the full variable domain: DGGITQSPKYLFRKEGQNVTLSCEQNLNHDAMYWYRQDPGQGLRLIYYSQIVNDFQKGDIAEGYSVSREKKESFPLTVTSAQKNPTAFYLCASSPLAGPTDTQYFGPGTRLTVL.

This clone was detected ten times or more. J is TRBJ2-7 and V is TRBV6-2 or TRBV6-3; 9 positions match TRBD1. V gave up 5 bases and J gave up 0 bases; unmatched junction bases: 2. Germline V gene lookup returns CDR1 MNHEY and CDR2 SVGEGT. This CDR3 is 14 amino acids long. CDR3 sequence reads: CASSAGQGSYEQYF. The CDR3 DNA reads as TGTGCCAGCAGTGCGGGACAGGGCTCCTACGAGCAGTACTTC.

V and J are TRBV7-8 and TRBJ2-1; TRBD2 aligns across 8 bases. With 1 base clipped from V and 3 bases from J, the junction kept 8 bases outside the gene matches. CDR3 length equals 17 residues. Germline loops: CDR1 SGHVS, CDR2 FQNEAQ. This CDR3 reads CASSLVGSGASYNEQFF. CDR3 coding DNA: TGTGCCAGCAGCTTAGTCGGTAGCGGGGCGAGCTACAATGAGCAGTTCTTC.

The chain couples TRBV7-9 to TRBJ1-1, with D unresolved. CDR3 size: 14 residues. V lost 1 base to trimming and J lost 3 bases, with 9 bases between them. Per germline, CDR1 SEHNR and CDR2 FQNEAQ (reference sequence). The CDR3 region is CASSLEQLYTEAFF. Written as DNA, the CDR3 is TGTGCCAGCAGCTTAGAACAGTTGTACACTGAAGCTTTCTTT.

DNA for the CDR3: TGTGCCAGCAGTACGGACAGGGCCTTGGTGAAACTGTTTTTT. It is translated as CASSTDRALVKLFF. The rearrangement uses TRBV6-2 or TRBV6-3 and TRBJ1-4; 8 bases align to TRBD1. CDR3 size: 14 residues. The germline V gene has CDR1 MNHEY and CDR2 SVGEGT. V gave up 5 bases and J gave up 11 bases; unmatched junction bases: 10.

V and J are TRBV27 and TRBJ2-1; possibly TRBD2 for D (6 bases). Germline-derived CDR1 and CDR2 are MNHEY and SMNVEV (reference sequence). The V end was cut by 6 bases, the J end by 8 bases, with 17 bases between. CDR3 length equals 14 residues. CDR3 protein: CASRLGLLGDEQFF. The CDR3 DNA follows: TGTGCCAGCAGGCTGGGACTGCTGGGCGATGAGCAGTTCTTC.